This TCR beta chain was sequenced in a study of blood T cells in healthy people across ages. Points from the study as a whole: The study lacked donor CMV status, which possibly confounded expanded clonotype changes. As naive T cell percentage varied, TCR beta diversity correlated strongly with it.

The table lists this clonotype with a few counts. Its antigen is currently unknown. A sample-barcoded 5' primer and a J-beta primer mix were used in a second PCR of roughly 7 to 11 cycles. MiXCR, run by TCRdb on the 5' RACE reads, gives a single entry per CDR3 protein. The data show 650,000 to 1,000,000 distinct CDR3 sequences, about half seen once. Every donor gave 7.5 to 10 milliliters of peripheral blood. Looked up from germline, CDR1 is DFQATT and CDR2 is SNEGSKA (reference sequence). The V gene lost 3 bases and the J gene lost 3 bases, with 9 bases spanning the gap. The CDR3 sequence is 12 residues long.

The J gene is TRBJ2-7, the V gene TRBV20-1; a possible D gene is TRBD2 (5 bases). This clonotype was obtained from a man older than 75 in good health. Sequencing used blood. This chain's CDR3 is CSASERIYEQYF. CDR3 nucleotides: TGCAGTGCTAGCGAGCGGATCTACGAGCAGTACTTC.